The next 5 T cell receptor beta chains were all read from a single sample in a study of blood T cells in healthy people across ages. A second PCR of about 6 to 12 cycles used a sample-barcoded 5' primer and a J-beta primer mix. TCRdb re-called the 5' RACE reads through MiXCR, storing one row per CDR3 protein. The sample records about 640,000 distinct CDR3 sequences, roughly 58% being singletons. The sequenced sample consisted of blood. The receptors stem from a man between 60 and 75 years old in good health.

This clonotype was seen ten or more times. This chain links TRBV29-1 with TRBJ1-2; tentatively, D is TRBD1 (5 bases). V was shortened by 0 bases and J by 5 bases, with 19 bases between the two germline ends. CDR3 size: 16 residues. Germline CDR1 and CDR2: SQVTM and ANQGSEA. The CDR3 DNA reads TGCAGCGTTGAAGATCGAACCGACAGAAGGACTTATGGCTACACCTTC. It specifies CSVEDRTDRRTYGYTF.

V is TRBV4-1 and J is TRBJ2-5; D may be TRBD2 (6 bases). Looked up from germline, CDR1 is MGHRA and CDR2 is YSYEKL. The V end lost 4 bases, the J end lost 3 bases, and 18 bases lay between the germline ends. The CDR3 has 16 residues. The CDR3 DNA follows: TGCGCCAGCAGCCTCCCGCCCACCGGGACTGAAGAGACCCAGTACTTC. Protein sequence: CASSLPPTGTEETQYF.

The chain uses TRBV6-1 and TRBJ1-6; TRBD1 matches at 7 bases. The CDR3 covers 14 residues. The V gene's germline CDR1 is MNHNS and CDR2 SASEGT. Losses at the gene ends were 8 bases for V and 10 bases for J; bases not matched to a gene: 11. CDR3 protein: CASARQGLYSPLHF. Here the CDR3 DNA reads TGTGCCAGCGCAAGACAGGGCCTTTACTCACCCCTCCACTTT.

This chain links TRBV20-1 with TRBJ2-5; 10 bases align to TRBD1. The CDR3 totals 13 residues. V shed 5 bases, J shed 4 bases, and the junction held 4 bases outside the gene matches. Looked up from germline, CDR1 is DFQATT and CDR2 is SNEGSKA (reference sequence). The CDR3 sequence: CSAPGDRGETQYF. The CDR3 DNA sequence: TGCAGTGCTCCCGGGGACAGGGGAGAGACCCAGTACTTC.

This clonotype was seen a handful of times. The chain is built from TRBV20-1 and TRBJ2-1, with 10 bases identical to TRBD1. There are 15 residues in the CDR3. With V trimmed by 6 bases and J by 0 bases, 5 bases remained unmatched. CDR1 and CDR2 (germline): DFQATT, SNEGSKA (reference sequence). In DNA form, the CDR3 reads TGCAGTGCGCCGGGACAGGGGAACTCCTACAATGAGCAGTTCTTC. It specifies CSAPGQGNSYNEQFF.